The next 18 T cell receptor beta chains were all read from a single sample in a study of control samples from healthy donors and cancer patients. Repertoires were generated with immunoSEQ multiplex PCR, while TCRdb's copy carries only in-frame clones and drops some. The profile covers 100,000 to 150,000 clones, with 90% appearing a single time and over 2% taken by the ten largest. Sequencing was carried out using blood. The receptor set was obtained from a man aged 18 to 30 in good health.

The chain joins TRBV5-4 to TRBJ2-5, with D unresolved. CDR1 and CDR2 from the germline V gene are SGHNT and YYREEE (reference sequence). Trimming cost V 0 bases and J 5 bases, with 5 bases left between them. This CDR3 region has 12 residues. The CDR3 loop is CASSLEDETQYF. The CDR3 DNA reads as TGTGCCAGCAGCTTGGAGGATGAGACCCAGTACTTC.

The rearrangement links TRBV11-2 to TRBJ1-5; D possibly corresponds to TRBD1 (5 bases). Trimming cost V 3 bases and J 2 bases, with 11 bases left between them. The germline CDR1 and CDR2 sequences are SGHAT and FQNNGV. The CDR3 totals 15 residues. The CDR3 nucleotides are TGTGCCAGCAGCTTCGCCGGGGGGGGCAATCAGCCCCAGCATTTT. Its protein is CASSFAGGGNQPQHF.

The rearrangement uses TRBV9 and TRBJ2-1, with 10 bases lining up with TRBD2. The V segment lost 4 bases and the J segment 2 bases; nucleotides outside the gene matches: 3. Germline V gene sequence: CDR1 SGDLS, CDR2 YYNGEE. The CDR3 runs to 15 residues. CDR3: CASSTSGETYNEQFF. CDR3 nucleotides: TGTGCCAGCAGCACTAGCGGGGAAACCTACAATGAGCAGTTCTTC.

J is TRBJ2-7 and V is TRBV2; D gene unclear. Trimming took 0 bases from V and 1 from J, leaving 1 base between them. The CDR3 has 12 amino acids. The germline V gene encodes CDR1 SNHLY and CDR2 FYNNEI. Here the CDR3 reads CASSEASYEQYF. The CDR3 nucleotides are TGTGCCAGCAGTGAAGCGTCCTACGAGCAGTACTTC.

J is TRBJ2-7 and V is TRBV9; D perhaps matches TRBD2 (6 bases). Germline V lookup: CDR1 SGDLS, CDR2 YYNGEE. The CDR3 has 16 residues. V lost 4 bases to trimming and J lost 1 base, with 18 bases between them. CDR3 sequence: CASSRRVVSGSYEQYF. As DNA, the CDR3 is TGTGCCAGCAGCCGCCGGGTAGTCAGCGGGTCCTACGAGCAGTACTTC.

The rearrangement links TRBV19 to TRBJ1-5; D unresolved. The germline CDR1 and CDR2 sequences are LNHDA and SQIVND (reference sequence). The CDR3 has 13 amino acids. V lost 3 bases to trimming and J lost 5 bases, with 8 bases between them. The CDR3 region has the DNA TGTGCCAGTAGTATTCAGGCTGATCAGCCCCAGCATTTT. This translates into CASSIQADQPQHF.

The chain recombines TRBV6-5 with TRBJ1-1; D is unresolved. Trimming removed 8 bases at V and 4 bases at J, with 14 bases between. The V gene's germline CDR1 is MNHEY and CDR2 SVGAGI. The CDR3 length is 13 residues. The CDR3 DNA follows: TGTGCCAGCGATCGGGAGGGTAGCACTGAAGCTTTCTTT. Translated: CASDREGSTEAFF.

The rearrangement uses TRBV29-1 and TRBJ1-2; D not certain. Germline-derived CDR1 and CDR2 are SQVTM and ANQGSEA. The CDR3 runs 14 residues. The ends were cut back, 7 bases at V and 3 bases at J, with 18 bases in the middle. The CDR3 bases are TGCAGCGCTGTAGTCTCGGGCAGACACTATGGCTACACCTTC. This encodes CSAVVSGRHYGYTF.

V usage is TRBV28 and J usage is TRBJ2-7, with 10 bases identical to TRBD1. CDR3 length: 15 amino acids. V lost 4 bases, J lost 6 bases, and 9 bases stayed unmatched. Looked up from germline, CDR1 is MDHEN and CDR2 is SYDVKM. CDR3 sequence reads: CASSSPGTGASEQYF. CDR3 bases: TGTGCCAGCAGTTCTCCCGGGACAGGGGCTAGCGAGCAGTACTTC.

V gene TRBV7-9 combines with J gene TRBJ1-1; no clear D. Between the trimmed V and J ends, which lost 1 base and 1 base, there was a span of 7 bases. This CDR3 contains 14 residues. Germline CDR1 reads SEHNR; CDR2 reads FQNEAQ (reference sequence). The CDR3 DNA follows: TGTGCCAGCAGCTTAGAACCGCCGAACACTGAAGCTTTCTTT. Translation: CASSLEPPNTEAFF.

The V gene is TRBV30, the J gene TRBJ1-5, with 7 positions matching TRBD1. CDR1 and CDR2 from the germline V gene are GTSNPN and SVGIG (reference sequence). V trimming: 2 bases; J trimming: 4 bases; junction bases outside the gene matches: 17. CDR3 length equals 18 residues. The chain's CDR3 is CAWSMGGGDSESNQPQHF. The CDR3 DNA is TGTGCCTGGAGTATGGGAGGGGGCGATTCTGAAAGTAATCAGCCCCAGCATTTT.

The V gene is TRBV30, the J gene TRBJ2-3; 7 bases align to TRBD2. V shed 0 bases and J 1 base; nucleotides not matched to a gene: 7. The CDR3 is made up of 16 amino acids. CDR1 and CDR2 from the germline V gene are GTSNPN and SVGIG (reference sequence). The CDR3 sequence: CAWSVRGGSGTDTQYF. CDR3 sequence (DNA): TGTGCCTGGAGTGTGAGGGGCGGGAGTGGCACAGATACGCAGTATTTT.

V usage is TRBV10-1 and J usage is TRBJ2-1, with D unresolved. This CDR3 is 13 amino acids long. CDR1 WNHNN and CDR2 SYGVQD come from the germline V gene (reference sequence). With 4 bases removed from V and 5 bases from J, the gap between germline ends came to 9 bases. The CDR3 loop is CASSGRVNNEQFF. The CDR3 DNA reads TGCGCCAGCAGTGGTAGGGTTAACAATGAGCAGTTCTTC.

The CDR3: CASSEAGNTGELFF. The CDR3 coding sequence is TGTGCCAGCAGTGAAGCCGGGAATACCGGGGAGCTGTTTTTT. The chain links TRBV6-1 to TRBJ2-2, with TRBD2 as a possible D gene (5 bases). CDR3 length equals 14 residues. CDR1 is MNHNS and CDR2 is SASEGT in the germline V gene. The germline V and J ends were trimmed by 0 bases and 5 bases, with 7 bases remaining between them.

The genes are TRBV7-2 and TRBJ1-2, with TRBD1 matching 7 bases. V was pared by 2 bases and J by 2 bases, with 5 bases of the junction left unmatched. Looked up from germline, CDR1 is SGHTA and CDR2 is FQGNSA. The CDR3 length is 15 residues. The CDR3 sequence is CASSLYRQGNYGYTF. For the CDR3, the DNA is TGTGCCAGCAGCTTATACCGACAGGGCAACTATGGCTACACCTTC.

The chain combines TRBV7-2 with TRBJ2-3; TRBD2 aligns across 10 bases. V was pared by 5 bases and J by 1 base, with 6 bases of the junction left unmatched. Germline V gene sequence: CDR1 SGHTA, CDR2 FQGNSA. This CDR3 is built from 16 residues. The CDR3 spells CASSKGLADRTDTQYF. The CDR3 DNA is TGTGCCAGCAGCAAAGGACTAGCGGACCGCACAGATACGCAGTATTTT.

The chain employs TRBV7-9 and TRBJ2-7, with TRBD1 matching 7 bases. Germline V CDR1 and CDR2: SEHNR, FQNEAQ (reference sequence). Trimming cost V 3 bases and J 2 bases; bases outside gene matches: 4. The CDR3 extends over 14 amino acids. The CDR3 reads CASSLSGQPYEQYF. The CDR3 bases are TGTGCCAGCAGCTTGTCGGGACAGCCCTACGAGCAGTACTTC. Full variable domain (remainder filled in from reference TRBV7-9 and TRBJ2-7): DTGVSQNPRHKITKRGQNVTFRCDPISEHNRLYWYRQTLGQGPEFLTYFQNEAQLEKSRLLSDRFSAERPKGSFSTLEIQRTEQGDSAMYLCASSLSGQPYEQYFGPGTRLTVT.

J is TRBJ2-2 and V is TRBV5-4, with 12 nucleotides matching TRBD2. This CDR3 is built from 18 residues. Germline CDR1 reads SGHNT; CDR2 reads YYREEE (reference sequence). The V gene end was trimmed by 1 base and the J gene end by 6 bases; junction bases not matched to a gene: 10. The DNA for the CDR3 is TGTGCCAGCAGCTTGAAGGCTAGCGGGGGGGCCGGTGCCGGGGAGCTGTTTTTT. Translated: CASSLKASGGAGAGELFF.